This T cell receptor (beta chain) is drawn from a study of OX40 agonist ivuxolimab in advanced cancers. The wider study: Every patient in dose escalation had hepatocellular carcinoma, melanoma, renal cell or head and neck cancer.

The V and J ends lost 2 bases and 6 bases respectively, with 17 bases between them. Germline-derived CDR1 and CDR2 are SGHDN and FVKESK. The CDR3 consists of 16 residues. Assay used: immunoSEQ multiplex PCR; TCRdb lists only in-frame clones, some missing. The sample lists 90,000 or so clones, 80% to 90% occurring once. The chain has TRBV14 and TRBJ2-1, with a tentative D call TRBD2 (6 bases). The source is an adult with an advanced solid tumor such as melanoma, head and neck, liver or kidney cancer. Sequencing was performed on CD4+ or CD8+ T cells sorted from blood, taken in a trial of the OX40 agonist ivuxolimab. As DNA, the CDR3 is TGTGCCAGCAGCCAATTGGATGGGACTGCGGCCAATGAGCAGTTCTTC. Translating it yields CASSQLDGTAANEQFF.